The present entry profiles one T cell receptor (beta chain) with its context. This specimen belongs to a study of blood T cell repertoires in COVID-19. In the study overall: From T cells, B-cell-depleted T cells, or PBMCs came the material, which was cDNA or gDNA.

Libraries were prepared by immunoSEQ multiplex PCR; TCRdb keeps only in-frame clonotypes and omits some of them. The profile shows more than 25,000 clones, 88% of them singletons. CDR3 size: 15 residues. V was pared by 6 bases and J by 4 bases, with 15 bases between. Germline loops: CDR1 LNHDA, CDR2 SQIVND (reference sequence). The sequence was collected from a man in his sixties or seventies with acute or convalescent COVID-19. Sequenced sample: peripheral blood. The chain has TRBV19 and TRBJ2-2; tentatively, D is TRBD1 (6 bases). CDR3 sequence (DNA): TGTGCCAGTAGCCCAGGGGATGCGGGCACCGGGGAGCTGTTTTTT. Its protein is CASSPGDAGTGELFF.